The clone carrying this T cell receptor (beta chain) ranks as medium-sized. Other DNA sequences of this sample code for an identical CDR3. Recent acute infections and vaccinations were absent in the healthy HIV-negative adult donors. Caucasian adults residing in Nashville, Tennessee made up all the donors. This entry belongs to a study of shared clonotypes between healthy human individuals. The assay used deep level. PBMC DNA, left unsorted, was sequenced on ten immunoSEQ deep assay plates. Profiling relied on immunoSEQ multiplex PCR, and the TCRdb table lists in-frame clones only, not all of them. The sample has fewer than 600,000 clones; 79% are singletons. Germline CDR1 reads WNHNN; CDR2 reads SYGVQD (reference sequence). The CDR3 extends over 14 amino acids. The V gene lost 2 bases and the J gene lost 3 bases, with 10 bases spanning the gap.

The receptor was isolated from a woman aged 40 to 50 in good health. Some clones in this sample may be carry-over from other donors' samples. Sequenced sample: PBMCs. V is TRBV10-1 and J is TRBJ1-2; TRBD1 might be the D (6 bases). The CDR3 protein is CASSEEQGDYGYTF. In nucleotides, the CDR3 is TGCGCCAGCAGTGAGGAACAGGGAGACTATGGCTACACCTTC.